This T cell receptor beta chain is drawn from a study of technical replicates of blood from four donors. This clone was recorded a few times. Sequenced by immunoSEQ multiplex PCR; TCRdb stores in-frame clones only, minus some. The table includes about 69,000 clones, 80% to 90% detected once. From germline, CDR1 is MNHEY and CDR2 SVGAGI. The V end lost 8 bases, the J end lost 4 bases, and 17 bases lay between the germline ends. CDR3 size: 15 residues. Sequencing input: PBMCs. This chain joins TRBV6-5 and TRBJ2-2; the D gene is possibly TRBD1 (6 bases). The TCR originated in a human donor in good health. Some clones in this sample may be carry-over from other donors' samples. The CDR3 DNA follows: TGTGCCAGCTGGAAGGGGGAAGTGGGCACCGGGGAGCTGTTTTTT. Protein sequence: CASWKGEVGTGELFF.